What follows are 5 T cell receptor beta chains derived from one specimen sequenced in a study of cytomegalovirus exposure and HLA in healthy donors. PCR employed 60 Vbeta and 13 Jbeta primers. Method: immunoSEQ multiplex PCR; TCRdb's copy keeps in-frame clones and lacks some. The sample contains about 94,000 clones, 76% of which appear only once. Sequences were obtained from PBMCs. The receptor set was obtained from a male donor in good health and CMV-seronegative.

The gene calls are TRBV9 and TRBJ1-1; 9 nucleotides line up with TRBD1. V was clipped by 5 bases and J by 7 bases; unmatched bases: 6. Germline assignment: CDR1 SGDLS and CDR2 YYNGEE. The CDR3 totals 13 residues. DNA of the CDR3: TGTGCCAGCAGGGGGGACAGGGAGGATGAAGCTTTCTTT. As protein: CASRGDREDEAFF.

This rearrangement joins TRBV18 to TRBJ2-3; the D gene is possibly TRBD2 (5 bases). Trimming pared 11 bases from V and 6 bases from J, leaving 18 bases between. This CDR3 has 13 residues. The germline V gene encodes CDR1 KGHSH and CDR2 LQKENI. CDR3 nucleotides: TGTGCCGGAGGCCGGTTCGTGGCGGATACGCAGTATTTT. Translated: CAGGRFVADTQYF.

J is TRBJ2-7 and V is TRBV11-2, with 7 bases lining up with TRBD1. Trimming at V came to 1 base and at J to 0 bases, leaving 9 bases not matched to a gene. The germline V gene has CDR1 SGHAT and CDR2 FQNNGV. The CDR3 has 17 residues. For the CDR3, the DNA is TGTGCCAGCAGCTTAGTTCGGTCGACAGGGTTCTCCTACGAGCAGTACTTC. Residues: CASSLVRSTGFSYEQYF.

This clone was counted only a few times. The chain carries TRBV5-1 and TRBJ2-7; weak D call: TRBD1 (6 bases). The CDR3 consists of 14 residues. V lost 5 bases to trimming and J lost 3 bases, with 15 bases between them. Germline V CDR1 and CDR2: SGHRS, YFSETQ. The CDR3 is CASSRDRPDYEQYF. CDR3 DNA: TGCGCCAGCAGTCGAGACAGGCCAGACTACGAGCAGTACTTC.

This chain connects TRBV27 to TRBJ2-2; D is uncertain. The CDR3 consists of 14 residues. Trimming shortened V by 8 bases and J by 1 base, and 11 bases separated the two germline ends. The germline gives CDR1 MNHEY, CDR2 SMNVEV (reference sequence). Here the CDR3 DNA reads TGTGCCAGCCGCCAGACATGGAACACCGGGGAGCTGTTTTTT. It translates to CASRQTWNTGELFF.